Presented here are 15 T cell receptor beta chains from one specimen sequenced in a study of cytomegalovirus exposure and HLA in healthy donors. Clones were read by immunoSEQ multiplex PCR, and TCRdb kept only the in-frame ones, dropping some. This table holds 230,000 or so clones, almost 90% found once. Material for sequencing was PBMCs. The receptors were sampled from a woman aged 18-30 years in good health and CMV-seronegative.

As to this clone: Other DNA variants within this sample encode the same CDR3. The chain couples TRBV5-1 to TRBJ2-1, with 12 bases that match TRBD2. CDR1 SGHRS and CDR2 YFSETQ come from the germline V gene. The CDR3 extends over 15 amino acids. V lost 2 bases, J lost 6 bases, and 3 bases stayed unmatched. The CDR3 nucleotides are TGCGCCAGCAGCTTACTAGCGGGAGGCGGCAATGAGCAGTTCTTC. As protein: CASSLLAGGGNEQFF.

The V and J genes are TRBV29-1 and TRBJ2-5; perhaps TRBD2 as D (6 bases). Germline CDR1 SQVTM, CDR2 ANQGSEA. This CDR3 has 11 residues. The V gene lost 7 bases and the J gene lost 7 bases, with 13 bases spanning the gap. CDR3 residues: CSAGGKRTQYF. CDR3 nucleotide sequence: TGCAGCGCGGGCGGGAAGAGGACCCAGTACTTC.

This chain connects TRBV5-1 to TRBJ2-2, with 10 bases that match TRBD1. CDR3 length equals 15 residues. Per the germline V gene, CDR1 is SGHRS and CDR2 is YFSETQ. After removal of 4 bases from V and 5 bases from J, the junction contained 5 bases not matched to a gene. CDR3 loop: CASSPGQGLTGELFF. In nucleotides, the CDR3 is TGCGCCAGCAGCCCGGGACAGGGGCTGACCGGGGAGCTGTTTTTT.

This sequence joins TRBV27 and TRBJ2-7; D possibly corresponds to TRBD2 (5 bases). The germline CDR1 and CDR2 sequences are MNHEY and SMNVEV (reference sequence). Trimming stripped 8 bases from V and 2 bases from J, with 10 bases between. The CDR3 consists of 12 residues. The CDR3 DNA reads TGTGCCAGCGGCACTAGGACCTACGAGCAGTACTTC. This sequence encodes CASGTRTYEQYF.

The chain couples TRBV7-9 to TRBJ2-1; 10 nucleotides line up with TRBD2. Trimming at V came to 5 bases and at J to 8 bases, leaving 12 bases not matched to a gene. CDR1 and CDR2 from the germline V gene are SEHNR and FQNEAQ (reference sequence). The CDR3 runs to 16 residues. The DNA of the CDR3 is TGTGCCAGCAGCCCCGACAGCCTAGCGGGAGCAGATGAGCAGTTCTTC. Translation gives CASSPDSLAGADEQFF. Full variable domain (outside the CDR3, taken from reference TRBV7-9 and TRBJ2-1): DTGVSQNPRHKITKRGQNVTFRCDPISEHNRLYWYRQTLGQGPEFLTYFQNEAQLEKSRLLSDRFSAERPKGSFSTLEIQRTEQGDSAMYLCASSPDSLAGADEQFFGPGTRLTVL.

V usage is TRBV25-1 and J usage is TRBJ2-2; the D is unclear. Trimming cost V 2 bases and J 3 bases, with 10 bases left between them. The CDR3 covers 15 residues. Germline V gene lookup returns CDR1 MGHDK and CDR2 SYGVNS. In nucleotides, the CDR3 is TGTGCCAGCAGTGAACTTAATCGAGACACCGGGGAGCTGTTTTTT. This codes for CASSELNRDTGELFF.

The J gene is TRBJ2-7, the V gene TRBV7-2, with 11 positions matching TRBD2. This CDR3 is 15 amino acids long. Germline V lookup: CDR1 SGHTA, CDR2 FQGNSA. Losses at the gene ends were 5 bases for V and 4 bases for J; bases not matched to a gene: 7. CDR3 residues: CASSRQTSGAYEQYF. The DNA of the CDR3 is TGTGCCAGCAGCCGACAGACTAGCGGGGCTTACGAGCAGTACTTC.

This chain uses TRBV5-1 with TRBJ2-7; a possible D gene is TRBD2 (6 bases). Germline CDR1 is SGHRS and CDR2 is YFSETQ. Trimming took off 4 bases at V and 2 bases at J, with 16 bases between the two ends. The CDR3 is made up of 15 amino acids. The CDR3 nucleotides are TGCGCCAGCAGCCCTCAAAGCGGGCGAACCTACGAGCAGTACTTC. Translated: CASSPQSGRTYEQYF. Looking up the rest from reference TRBV5-1 and TRBJ2-7 gives the full variable domain: KAGVTQTPRYLIKTRGQQVTLSCSPISGHRSVSWYQQTPGQGLQFLFEYFSETQRNKGNFPGRFSGRQFSNSRSEMNVSTLELGDSALYLCASSPQSGRTYEQYFGPGTRLTVT.

This rearrangement joins TRBV27 to TRBJ2-6; D is possibly TRBD2 (6 bases). This CDR3 is 15 amino acids long. Trimming took 2 bases from V and 3 from J, leaving 8 bases between them. Germline loops: CDR1 MNHEY, CDR2 SMNVEV (reference sequence). CDR3 in amino acids: CASSLGGYGANVLTF. DNA for the CDR3: TGTGCCAGCAGTTTAGGGGGGTATGGGGCCAACGTCCTGACTTTC.

V gene TRBV5-6 combines with J gene TRBJ1-4; no definite D call. The CDR3 is 17 amino acids. Trimming removed 0 bases from V and 3 bases from J, with 15 bases in between. Per the germline V gene, CDR1 is SGHDT and CDR2 is YYEEEE. The CDR3 DNA sequence: TGTGCCAGCAGCTTGGTCCCACCCCAGATGGCTAATGAAAAACTGTTTTTT. This gives the protein CASSLVPPQMANEKLFF.

In nucleotides, the CDR3 is TGTGCCAGCAGTTTATCAACGGGGGTGGGGGACTTCTCCTACGAGCAGTACTTC. This encodes CASSLSTGVGDFSYEQYF. The J gene is TRBJ2-7, the V gene TRBV28; possible D gene TRBD2, 6 bases. Germline loops: CDR1 MDHEN, CDR2 SYDVKM. V was clipped by 1 base and J by 0 bases, with 19 bases between them. This CDR3 has 18 residues.

The gene calls are TRBV27 and TRBJ2-7, with D tentatively TRBD2 (5 bases). The V and J ends lost 2 bases and 0 bases respectively, with 11 bases between them. In germline, CDR1 is MNHEY, CDR2 SMNVEV (reference sequence). This CDR3 contains 15 residues. This CDR3 reads CASSLSSDFSYEQYF. CDR3 bases: TGTGCCAGCAGTTTAAGTTCGGACTTCTCCTACGAGCAGTACTTC.

The chain has TRBV27 and TRBJ2-7; TRBD2 might be the D (6 bases). The germline CDR1 and CDR2 sequences are MNHEY and SMNVEV (reference sequence). With 5 bases removed from V and 5 bases from J, the gap between germline ends came to 13 bases. This CDR3 has 13 amino acids. The CDR3 reads CASSTSWGDEQYF. The CDR3 DNA reads as TGTGCCAGCAGTACCTCGTGGGGGGACGAGCAGTACTTC.

The chain couples TRBV19 to TRBJ2-7; 9 bases map to TRBD1. This CDR3 contains 11 residues. Germline V gene data show CDR1 as LNHDA and CDR2 as SQIVND (reference sequence). J lost 5 bases, V lost 11 bases, and 4 bases had no gene match. The CDR3 protein is CALGQGNEQYF. In nucleotides, the CDR3 is TGTGCCCTAGGACAGGGGAACGAGCAGTACTTC.

The chain has TRBV14 and TRBJ2-5; 9 bases are a match to TRBD2. The V gene end was trimmed by 3 bases and the J gene end by 3 bases; junction bases not matched to a gene: 2. CDR1 is SGHDN, CDR2 FVKESK, per germline. The CDR3 consists of 14 residues. The CDR3, as DNA: TGTGCCAGCAGCCATAGCGGGGGTAAAGAGACCCAGTACTTC. Translating gives CASSHSGGKETQYF.